This T cell receptor beta chain was observed in a study of T-cell memory formation after mild COVID-19. In TCRdb, the 5' RACE reads were re-called with MiXCR into one record per CDR3 protein. The sample shows around 200,000 distinct CDR3 sequences, 18% of them seen only once. The CDR3 is made up of 13 amino acids. The trim removed 5 bases at V and 7 bases at J, leaving 6 bases unmatched. The sequenced sample was PBMCs or a T cell subset sorted from them (not recorded which). This chain links TRBV12-3 or TRBV12-4 with TRBJ1-2; 8 bases line up with TRBD1. The sequence was collected from a man younger than 35 who had mild COVID-19 (a few samples of this study predate the infection). Cell type and time point are not known. This CDR3 reads CASSRTGLTGYTF. The CDR3, as DNA: TGTGCCAGCAGTAGGACAGGGCTGACTGGCTACACCTTC.